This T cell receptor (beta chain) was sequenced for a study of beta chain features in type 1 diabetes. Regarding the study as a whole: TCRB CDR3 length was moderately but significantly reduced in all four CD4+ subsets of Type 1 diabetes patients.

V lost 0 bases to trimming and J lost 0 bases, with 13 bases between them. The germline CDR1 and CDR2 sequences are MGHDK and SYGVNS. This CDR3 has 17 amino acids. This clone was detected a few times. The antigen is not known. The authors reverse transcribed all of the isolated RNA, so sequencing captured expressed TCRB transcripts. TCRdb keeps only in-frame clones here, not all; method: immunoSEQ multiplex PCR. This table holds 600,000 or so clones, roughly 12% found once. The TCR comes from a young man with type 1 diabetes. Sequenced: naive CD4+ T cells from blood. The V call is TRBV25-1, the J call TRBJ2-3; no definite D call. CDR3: CASSEYGSASSTDTQYF. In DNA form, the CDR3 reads TGTGCCAGCAGTGAATATGGGTCAGCATCAAGCACAGATACGCAGTATTTT.